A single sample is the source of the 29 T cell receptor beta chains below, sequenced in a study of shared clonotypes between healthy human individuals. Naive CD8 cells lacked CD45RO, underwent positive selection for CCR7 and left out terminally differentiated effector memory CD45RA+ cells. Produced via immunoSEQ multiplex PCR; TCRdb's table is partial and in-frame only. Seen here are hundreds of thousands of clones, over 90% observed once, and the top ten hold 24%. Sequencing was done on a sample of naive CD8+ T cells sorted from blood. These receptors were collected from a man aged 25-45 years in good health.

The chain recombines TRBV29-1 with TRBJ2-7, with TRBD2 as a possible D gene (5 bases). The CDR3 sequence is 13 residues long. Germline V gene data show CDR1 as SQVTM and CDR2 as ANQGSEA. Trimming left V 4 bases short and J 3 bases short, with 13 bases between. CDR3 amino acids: CSVVGYGSYEQYF. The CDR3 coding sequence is TGCAGCGTTGTAGGCTATGGGAGCTACGAGCAGTACTTC.

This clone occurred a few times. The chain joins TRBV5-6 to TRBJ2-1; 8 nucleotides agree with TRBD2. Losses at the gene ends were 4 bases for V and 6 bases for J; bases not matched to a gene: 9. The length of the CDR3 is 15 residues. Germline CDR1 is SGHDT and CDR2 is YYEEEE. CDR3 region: CASSLKREWSNEQFF. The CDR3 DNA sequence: TGTGCCAGCAGCCTGAAGCGGGAGTGGTCCAATGAGCAGTTCTTC. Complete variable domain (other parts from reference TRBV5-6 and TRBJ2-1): DAGVTQSPTHLIKTRGQQVTLRCSPKSGHDTVSWYQQALGQGPQFIFQYYEEEERQRGNFPDRFSGHQFPNYSSELNVNALLLGDSALYLCASSLKREWSNEQFFGPGTRLTVL.

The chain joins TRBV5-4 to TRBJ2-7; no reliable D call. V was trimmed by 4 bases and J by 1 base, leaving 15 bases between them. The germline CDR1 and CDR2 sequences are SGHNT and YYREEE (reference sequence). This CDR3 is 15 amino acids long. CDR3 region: CASSPYSGLSYEQYF. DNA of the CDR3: TGTGCCAGCAGCCCCTATTCCGGCCTATCCTACGAGCAGTACTTC.

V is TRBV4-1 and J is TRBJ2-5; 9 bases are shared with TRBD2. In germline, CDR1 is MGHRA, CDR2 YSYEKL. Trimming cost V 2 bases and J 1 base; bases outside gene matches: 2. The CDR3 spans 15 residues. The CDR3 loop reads CASSQIAGAQETQYF. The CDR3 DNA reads TGCGCCAGCAGCCAAATAGCGGGAGCCCAAGAGACCCAGTACTTC.

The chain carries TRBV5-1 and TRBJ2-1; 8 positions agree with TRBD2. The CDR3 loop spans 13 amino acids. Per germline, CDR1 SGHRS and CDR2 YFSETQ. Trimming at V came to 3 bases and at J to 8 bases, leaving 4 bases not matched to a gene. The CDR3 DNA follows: TGCGCCAGCAGCTCTGGACTAGCCTATGAGCAGTTCTTC. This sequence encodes CASSSGLAYEQFF.

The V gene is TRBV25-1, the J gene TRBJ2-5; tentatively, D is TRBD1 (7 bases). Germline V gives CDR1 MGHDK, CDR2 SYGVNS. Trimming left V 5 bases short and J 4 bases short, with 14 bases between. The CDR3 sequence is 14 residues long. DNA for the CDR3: TGTGCCAGCAGTCCACAGGGGAGGCGAGAGACCCAGTACTTC. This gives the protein CASSPQGRRETQYF.

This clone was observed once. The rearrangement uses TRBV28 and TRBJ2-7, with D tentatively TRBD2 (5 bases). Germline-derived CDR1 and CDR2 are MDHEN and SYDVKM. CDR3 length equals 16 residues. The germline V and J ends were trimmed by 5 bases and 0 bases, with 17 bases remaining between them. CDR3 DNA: TGTGCCAGCAGTGTCGTCCCTAGCAGGCTCTCCTACGAGCAGTACTTC. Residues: CASSVVPSRLSYEQYF.

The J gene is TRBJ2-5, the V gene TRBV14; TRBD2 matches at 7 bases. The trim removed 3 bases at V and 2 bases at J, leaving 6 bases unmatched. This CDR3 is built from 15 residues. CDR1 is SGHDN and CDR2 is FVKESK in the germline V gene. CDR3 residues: CASSQRGREQETQYF. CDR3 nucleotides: TGTGCCAGCAGCCAGCGCGGGAGAGAACAAGAGACCCAGTACTTC.

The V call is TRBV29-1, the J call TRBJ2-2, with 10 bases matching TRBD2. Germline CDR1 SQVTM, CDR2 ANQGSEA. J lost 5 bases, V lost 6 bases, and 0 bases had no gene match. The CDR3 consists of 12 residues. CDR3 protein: CSVLAGTGELFF. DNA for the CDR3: TGCAGCGTACTAGCGGGGACCGGGGAGCTGTTTTTT.

This chain's CDR3 is CASSRTGAEGEKLFF. Here the CDR3 DNA reads TGTGCCAGCAGTAGGACAGGGGCCGAGGGGGAAAAACTGTTTTTT. The rearrangement joins TRBV28 to TRBJ1-4; 9 nucleotides agree with TRBD1. This CDR3 is 15 amino acids long. The J segment lost 8 bases and the V segment lost 5 bases, leaving 9 bases of the junction unmatched. Germline CDR1 is MDHEN and CDR2 is SYDVKM.

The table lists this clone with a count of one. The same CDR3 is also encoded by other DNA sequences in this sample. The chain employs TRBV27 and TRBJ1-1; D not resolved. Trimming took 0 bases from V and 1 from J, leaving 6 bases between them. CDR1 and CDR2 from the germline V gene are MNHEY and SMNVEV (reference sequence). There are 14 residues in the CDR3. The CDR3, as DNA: TGTGCCAGCAGTTTATCTAGAGGGAACACTGAAGCTTTCTTT. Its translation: CASSLSRGNTEAFF.

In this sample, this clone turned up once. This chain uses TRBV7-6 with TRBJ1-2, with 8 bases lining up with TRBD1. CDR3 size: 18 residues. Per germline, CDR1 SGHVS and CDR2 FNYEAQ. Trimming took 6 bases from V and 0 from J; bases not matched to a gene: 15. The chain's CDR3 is CASSPTLDRANTNYGYTF. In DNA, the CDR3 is TGTGCCAGCAGTCCCACGTTGGACAGGGCCAACACTAACTATGGCTACACCTTC.

CDR3 sequence: CASSPSGTDRVDGEKLFF. CDR3 bases: TGTGCCAGCAGCCCGTCCGGAACTGACAGGGTGGATGGGGAAAAACTGTTTTTT. The V and J genes are TRBV28 and TRBJ1-4, with 7 nucleotides matching TRBD1. Germline V gene lookup returns CDR1 MDHEN and CDR2 SYDVKM. The length of the CDR3 is 18 residues. The J segment lost 8 bases and the V segment lost 6 bases, leaving 21 bases of the junction unmatched.

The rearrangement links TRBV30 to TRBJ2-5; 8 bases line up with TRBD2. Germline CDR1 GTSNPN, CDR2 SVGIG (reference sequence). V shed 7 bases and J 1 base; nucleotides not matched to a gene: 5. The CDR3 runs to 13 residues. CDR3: CALLAGTQETQYF. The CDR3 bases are TGTGCCTTATTAGCGGGAACCCAAGAGACCCAGTACTTC.

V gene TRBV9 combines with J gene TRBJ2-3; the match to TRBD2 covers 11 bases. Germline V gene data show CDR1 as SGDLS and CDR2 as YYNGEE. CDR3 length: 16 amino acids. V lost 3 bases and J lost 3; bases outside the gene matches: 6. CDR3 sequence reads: CASSGSGRAGTDTQYF. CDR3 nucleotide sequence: TGTGCCAGCAGCGGTAGCGGGAGGGCCGGAACAGATACGCAGTATTTT.

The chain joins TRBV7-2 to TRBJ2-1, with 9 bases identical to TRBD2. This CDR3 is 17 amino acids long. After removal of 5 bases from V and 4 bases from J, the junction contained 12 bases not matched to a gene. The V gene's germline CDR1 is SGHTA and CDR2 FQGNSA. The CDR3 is CASSTTTSGPLYNEQFF. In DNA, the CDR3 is TGTGCCAGCAGCACAACGACTAGCGGACCCTTGTACAATGAGCAGTTCTTC.

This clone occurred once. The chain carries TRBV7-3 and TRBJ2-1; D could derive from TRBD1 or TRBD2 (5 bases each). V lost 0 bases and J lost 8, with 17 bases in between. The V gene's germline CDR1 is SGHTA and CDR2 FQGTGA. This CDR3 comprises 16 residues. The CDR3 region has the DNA TGTGCCAGCAGCTTAACGATCGGACCTGGGGGTGATGAGCAGTTCTTC. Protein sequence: CASSLTIGPGGDEQFF.

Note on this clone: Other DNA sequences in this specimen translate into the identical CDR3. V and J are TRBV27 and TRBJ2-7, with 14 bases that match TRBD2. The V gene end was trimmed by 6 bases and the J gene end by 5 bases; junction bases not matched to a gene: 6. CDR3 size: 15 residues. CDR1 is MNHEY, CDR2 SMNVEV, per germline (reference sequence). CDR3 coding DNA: TGTGCCAGCAGCCCCGGGACTAGCGGGAGTAACGAGCAGTACTTC. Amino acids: CASSPGTSGSNEQYF.

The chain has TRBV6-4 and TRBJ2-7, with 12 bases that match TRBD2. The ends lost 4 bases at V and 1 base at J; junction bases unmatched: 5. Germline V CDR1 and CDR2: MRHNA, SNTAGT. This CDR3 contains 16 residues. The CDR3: CASSGASGRGSYEQYF. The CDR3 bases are TGTGCCAGCAGTGGGGCTAGCGGGAGGGGTTCCTACGAGCAGTACTTC.

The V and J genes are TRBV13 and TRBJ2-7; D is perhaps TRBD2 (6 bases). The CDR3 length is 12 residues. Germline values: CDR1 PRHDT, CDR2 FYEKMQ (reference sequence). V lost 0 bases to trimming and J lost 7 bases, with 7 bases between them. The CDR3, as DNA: TGTGCCAGCAGCTTAGGGGCGGGGGAGCAGTACTTC. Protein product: CASSLGAGEQYF. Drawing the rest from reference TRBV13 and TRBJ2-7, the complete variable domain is AAGVIQSPRHLIKEKRETATLKCYPIPRHDTVYWYQQGPGQDPQFLISFYEKMQSDKGSIPDRFSAQQFSDYHSELNMSSLELGDSALYFCASSLGAGEQYFGPGTRLTVT.

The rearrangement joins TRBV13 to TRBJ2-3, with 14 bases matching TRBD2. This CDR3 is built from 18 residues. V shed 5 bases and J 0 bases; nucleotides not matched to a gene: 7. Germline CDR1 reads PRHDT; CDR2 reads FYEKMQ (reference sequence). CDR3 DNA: TGTGCCAGCAGCCTTGGACTAGCGGGAGGAAGCAGCACAGATACGCAGTATTTT. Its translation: CASSLGLAGGSSTDTQYF.

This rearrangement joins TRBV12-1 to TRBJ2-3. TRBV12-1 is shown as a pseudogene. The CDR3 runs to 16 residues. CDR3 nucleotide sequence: TGTGCCAGCAGGGAACCGGGACGGAAACCTCCAGATACGCAGTATTTT. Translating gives CASREPGRKPPDTQYF.

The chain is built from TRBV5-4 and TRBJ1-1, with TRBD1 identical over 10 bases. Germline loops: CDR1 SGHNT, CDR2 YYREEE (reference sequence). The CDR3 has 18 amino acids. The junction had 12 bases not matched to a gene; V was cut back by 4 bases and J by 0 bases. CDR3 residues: CASSQLGTGDYMNTEAFF. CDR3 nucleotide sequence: TGTGCCAGCAGCCAGCTTGGGACAGGGGACTATATGAACACTGAAGCTTTCTTT.

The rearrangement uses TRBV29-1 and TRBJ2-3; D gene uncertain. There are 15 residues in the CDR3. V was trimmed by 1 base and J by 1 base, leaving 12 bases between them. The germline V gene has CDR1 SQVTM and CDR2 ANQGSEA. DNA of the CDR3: TGCAGCGTTGAAGGCACAGAGAGCGGCACAGATACGCAGTATTTT. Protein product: CSVEGTESGTDTQYF.

For the CDR3, the DNA is TGTGCCAGCAGCTTAGATGGGGACATTCAGTACTTC. As protein: CASSLDGDIQYF. The chain employs TRBV7-2 and TRBJ2-4; D gene uncertain. Germline lookup yields CDR1 SGHTA and CDR2 FQGNSA. With 1 base removed from V and 8 bases from J, the gap between germline ends came to 6 bases. This CDR3 spans 12 amino acids.

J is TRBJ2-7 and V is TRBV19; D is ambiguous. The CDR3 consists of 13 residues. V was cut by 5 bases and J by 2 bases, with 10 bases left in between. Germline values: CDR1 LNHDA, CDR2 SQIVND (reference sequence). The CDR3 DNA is TGTGCCAGTAGTTCCGGGTCCACCTACGAGCAGTACTTC. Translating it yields CASSSGSTYEQYF.

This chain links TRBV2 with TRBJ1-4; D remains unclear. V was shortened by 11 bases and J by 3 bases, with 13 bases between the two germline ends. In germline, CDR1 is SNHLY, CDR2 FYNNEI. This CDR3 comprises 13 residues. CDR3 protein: CALQVASNEKLFF. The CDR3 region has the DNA TGTGCCTTGCAGGTTGCGTCTAATGAAAAACTGTTTTTT.

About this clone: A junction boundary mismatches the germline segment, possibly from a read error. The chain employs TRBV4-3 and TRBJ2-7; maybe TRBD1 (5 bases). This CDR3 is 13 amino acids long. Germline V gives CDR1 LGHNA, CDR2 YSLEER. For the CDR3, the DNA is TGCGCCAGCAGCCAAGATATTACAACTGGGGCATGGTTC. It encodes CASSQDITTGAWF.

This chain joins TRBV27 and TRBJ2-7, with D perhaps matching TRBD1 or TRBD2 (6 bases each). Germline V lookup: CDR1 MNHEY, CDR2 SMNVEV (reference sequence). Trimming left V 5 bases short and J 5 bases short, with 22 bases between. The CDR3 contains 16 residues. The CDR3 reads CASSPSIGGLKDEQYF. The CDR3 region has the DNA TGTGCCAGCAGTCCATCAATCGGGGGCCTGAAGGACGAGCAGTACTTC.